This T cell receptor beta chain was identified in a study of OX40 agonist ivuxolimab in advanced cancers. For context, the study as a whole: The costimulatory receptor OX40 (CD134) was targeted by ivuxolimab, a fully human IgG2 agonistic monoclonal antibody. Intravenous ivuxolimab was administered to patients every 2 weeks at six dose levels: 0.01, 0.1, 0.3, 1.5, 3 and 10 mg/kg. In the dose-escalation cohort, 65% to 85% of patients were male, and the mean age was 60 years with a range of roughly 23 to 79. Three dose-escalation patients achieved partial responses, one with hepatocellular carcinoma and two with cutaneous melanoma. The point of sequencing TCRbeta in the periphery was to test whether ivuxolimab changed TCR sequence diversity and drove clonal T-cell expansion. Prior anti-PD-1, anti-PD-L1 or anti-CTLA-4 therapy was permitted, and checkpoint inhibitors had been received by around 39% of dose-escalation patients. The paper reports the monotherapy dose-escalation portion (N of about 56 patients) of the phase I ivuxolimab trial. Of the 50 to 55 dose-escalation patients, hepatocellular carcinoma was present in around 20, melanoma in around 15, renal cell carcinoma in 9 and head and neck cancer in 9.

With respect to this clone: Its antigen is currently not known. Base qualities were left out, and no much larger clone turns up one base away.

Overall study results and their limits: Low levels of normalized T-cell clonal expansion were also seen in some patients who did not respond. At doses of 0.1 to 3.0 mg/kg, clonal expansion of both CD4+ and CD8+ T cells in blood was seen between baseline and week 6. In partial responders in the 0.1-3.0 mg/kg groups, normalized peripheral clonal expansion was found to be among the lowest, especially among CD8+ T cells. Which antigens the clonally expanded peripheral T cells were specific for was not determined. On average, CD8+ T cells showed more expanded clones than CD4+ T cells after ivuxolimab.

Patients with autoimmune disease history or receiving systemic immunosuppression were excluded from the trial. Peripheral blood for TCR sequencing was collected from all dose cohorts at baseline, on cycle 4 day 1, and on cycle 7 day 1. The samples were drawn from a first-in-human, open-label, multicenter phase I dose-escalation trial of ivuxolimab. The trial enrolled adults with locally advanced or metastatic head and neck squamous cell, hepatocellular, melanoma or renal cell carcinoma. Before TCR sequencing, CD4+ and CD8+ T cells were separately sorted from peripheral blood. The CDR3 spans 15 residues, from the cysteine through the phenylalanine. Only the CDR3 part of the read is kept: 45 bases, read in frame from the first base. As encoded in the germline V gene (reference sequence), CDR1 is SGHNT while CDR2 is YYREEE. Here V drops 2 bases and J drops 9 bases, and the junction holds 13 bases not matched to any gene.

Genomic DNA was isolated from the sorted cells so that the TCRbeta CDR3 region could be sequenced. The immunoSEQ Assay was used for sequencing of TCRbeta CDR3 regions. Sourced from immuneACCESS, this table was stored by TCRdb with only in-frame sequences that have V and J called. A share of the clones is absent; for the studies checked, an unresolved V gene accounts for under half, and the remainder has no known explanation. In this sample the table shows roughly 60,000 clones, 91% of which occur a single time. Roughly 13% of the sample rests with the top ten. Recombination connected TRBV5-4 to TRBJ2-7, with 8 middle bases fitting TRBD1. The TCR originated in an adult with an advanced solid tumor such as melanoma, head and neck, liver or kidney cancer. The sequencing used CD4+ or CD8+ T cells sorted from blood, collected in a trial of the OX40 agonist ivuxolimab. The bases are TGTGCCAGCAGCTTTGGGGACAGGCAGACTAGGGTGCAGTACTTC. This yields the protein CASSFGDRQTRVQYF.